Listed below are T cell receptor beta chains from one sample, sequenced in a study of CD8 T cells in ankylosing spondylitis. MiXCR was run by TCRdb on the 5' RACE reads, yielding one entry per CDR3 protein. Here the sample spans some 340,000 distinct CDR3 sequences, roughly 14% being singletons. Sequenced sample: blood, either unsorted or a sorted T cell fraction (not recorded which). Receptor source: a male donor with ankylosing spondylitis or in good health (not recorded which). CDR3s include the opening cysteine and the closing phenylalanine or tryptophan. The order of the fields is D gene, V gene, clone size, J gene, CDR3 protein, CDR3 DNA. A D gene is named only where the DNA matches it firmly. Clone size is shown for a subset of rows, as once, few, many or a class of expanded clone.

>.|TRBV12-3/TRBV12-4|few|TRBJ2-3
CASGIPSRAVDTQYF
TGTGCCAGCGGTATCCCTTCAAGGGCAGTGGATACGCAGTATTTT
>TRBD2|TRBV10-3|few|TRBJ2-2
CAISRVAGGQITGELFF
TGTGCCATCAGCCGGGTAGCGGGAGGGCAGATTACCGGGGAGCTGTTTTTT
>.|TRBV11-2|.|TRBJ2-7
CASSLSGQPFSSYEQYF
TGTGCCAGCAGCTTATCGGGGCAACCTTTCAGCTCCTACGAGCAGTACTTC
>.|TRBV7-2|many|TRBJ2-5
CASSLSRGIQETQYF
TGTGCCAGCAGCTTAAGTCGGGGGATCCAAGAGACCCAGTACTTC
>.|TRBV12-3/TRBV12-4|few|TRBJ2-3
CASSLAIGQGLTDTQYF
TGTGCCAGCAGTTTAGCAATTGGGCAGGGGTTGACAGATACGCAGTATTTT
>.|TRBV5-1|many|TRBJ1-5
CASSLGLIPGQPQHF
TGCGCCAGCAGCTTGGGACTTATTCCCGGACAGCCCCAGCATTTT
>TRBD1|TRBV6-5|.|TRBJ2-3
CASTSGQLTDTQYF
TGTGCCAGCACTTCGGGACAGCTCACAGATACGCAGTATTTT
>.|TRBV5-1|many|TRBJ1-1
CASSLAGIEAFF
TGCGCCAGCAGCTTGGCCGGTATTGAAGCTTTCTTT
>.|TRBV20-1|.|TRBJ1-4
CSARGQNEKLFF
TGCAGTGCTAGAGGGCAGAATGAAAAACTGTTTTTT
>TRBD1|TRBV12-3/TRBV12-4|.|TRBJ2-1
CASRPGQGAYEQFF
TGTGCCAGCAGGCCGGGACAGGGGGCCTATGAGCAGTTCTTC
>TRBD1|TRBV20-1|.|TRBJ1-5
CSGQGGGIDQPQHF
TGCAGCGGACAGGGAGGAGGCATAGATCAGCCCCAGCATTTT
>.|TRBV5-1|many|TRBJ2-5
CASSFTETQYF
TGCGCCAGCAGCTTCACAGAGACCCAGTACTTC
>TRBD1|TRBV10-3|.|TRBJ2-2
CAISEPRTGPNTGELLF
TGTGCCATCAGTGAGCCTCGGACAGGACCGAACACCGGGGAGCTGCTTTTT
>.|TRBV14|.|TRBJ1-6
CASSHGYNSPLHF
TGTGCCAGCAGCCATGGGTATAATTCACCCCTCCACTTT
>.|TRBV5-6|few|TRBJ2-2
CASSFLSNTGELFF
TGTGCCAGCAGCTTTCTAAGTAACACCGGGGAGCTGTTTTTT
>TRBD2|TRBV10-3|.|TRBJ2-5
CANSGNQETQYF
TGTGCCAATAGCGGGAACCAAGAGACCCAGTACTTC
>.|TRBV19|few|TRBJ2-3
CASKPGARTDTQYF
TGTGCCAGTAAACCCGGGGCCCGCACAGATACGCAGTATTTT
>.|TRBV6-4|.|TRBJ2-1
CASSRDISYNEQFF
TGTGCCAGCTCCCGGGACATATCCTACAATGAGCAGTTCTTC
>.|TRBV6-1|few|TRBJ2-7
CASSEGLNPYEQYF
TGTGCCAGCAGCGAGGGACTTAATCCCTACGAGCAGTACTTC
>.|TRBV12-3/TRBV12-4|few|TRBJ1-1
CASSFTGTPEAFF
TGTGCCAGCAGTTTTACAGGGACCCCTGAAGCTTTCTTT
>.|TRBV4-1|.|TRBJ1-1
CASSSGFWNTEAFF
TGCGCCAGCAGTTCAGGGTTTTGGAACACTGAAGCTTTCTTT
>.|TRBV7-8|.|TRBJ2-2
CASSLSPSPGGELFF
TGTGCCAGCAGCTTATCCCCAAGTCCCGGCGGGGAGCTGTTTTTT
>.|TRBV6-1|.|TRBJ1-1
CASSAAPGGAFF
TGTGCCAGCAGTGCAGCCCCCGGAGGGGCTTTCTTT
>.|TRBV6-1|.|TRBJ1-1
CASRGPVDTEAFF
TGTGCCAGCAGGGGCCCCGTGGACACTGAAGCTTTCTTT
>.|TRBV20-1|.|TRBJ2-3
CSARDPRGANTQYF
TGCAGTGCTAGGGACCCGAGAGGGGCTAATACGCAGTATTTT
>.|TRBV29-1|.|TRBJ1-1
CSVGGRMNTEAFF
TGCAGCGTGGGAGGGAGGATGAACACTGAAGCTTTCTTT
>TRBD1|TRBV12-3/TRBV12-4|.|TRBJ2-7
CASSLDRGPSYEQYF
TGTGCCAGCAGTTTGGACAGGGGTCCCTCCTACGAGCAGTACTTC
>.|TRBV2|.|TRBJ2-5
CASNVGRKETQYF
TGTGCCAGCAATGTGGGACGTAAAGAGACCCAGTACTTC
>.|TRBV5-1|.|TRBJ2-3
CASSLPGGDTQYF
TGCGCCAGCAGCTTGCCTGGGGGGGATACGCAGTATTTT
>.|TRBV29-1|many|TRBJ1-2
CSVEEGSLYGYTF
TGCAGCGTTGAGGAGGGATCACTTTATGGCTACACCTTC
>TRBD1|TRBV11-2|.|TRBJ2-5
CASSLAGTGMQETQYF
TGTGCCAGCAGCTTAGCGGGGACAGGGATGCAAGAGACCCAGTACTTC
>.|TRBV29-1|many|TRBJ1-1
CSAEYKGPNTEAFF
TGCAGCGCCGAATATAAGGGGCCGAACACTGAAGCTTTCTTT
>TRBD1|TRBV6-1|.|TRBJ1-1
CASRAFPQGDTEAFF
TGTGCCAGCAGGGCCTTTCCCCAGGGGGACACTGAAGCTTTCTTT
>.|TRBV25-1|.|TRBJ2-2
CASSAPGQNTGELFF
TGTGCCAGCAGCGCACCGGGACAGAACACCGGGGAGCTGTTTTTT
>.|TRBV7-2|.|TRBJ2-3
CASSSKGLVGTDTQYF
TGTGCCAGCAGCTCCAAGGGCCTAGTAGGCACAGATACGCAGTATTTT
>TRBD2|TRBV5-1|few|TRBJ2-1
CASSFAASGGLTPTYNEQFF
TGCGCCAGCAGCTTCGCGGCTAGCGGGGGGCTAACGCCGACCTACAATGAGCAGTTCTTC
>TRBD2|TRBV9|.|TRBJ2-7
CASSVGVAGAQEQYF
TGTGCCAGCAGCGTAGGAGTAGCGGGAGCTCAGGAGCAGTACTTC
>.|TRBV27|.|TRBJ2-2
CASNHQADNTGELFF
TGTGCCAGCAACCACCAGGCGGATAACACCGGGGAGCTGTTTTTT
>.|TRBV5-1|few|TRBJ2-7
CASSLGLLGTDEQYF
TGCGCCAGCAGCTTGGGACTCCTGGGTACCGACGAGCAGTACTTC
>TRBD1|TRBV6-1|.|TRBJ2-3
CAVQGAGTDTQYF
TGTGCCGTGCAGGGGGCGGGGACAGATACGCAGTATTTT
>.|TRBV20-1|few|TRBJ1-3
CSASRAGAGNTIYF
TGCAGTGCCAGCCGGGCAGGAGCTGGAAACACCATATATTTT
>.|TRBV10-1|.|TRBJ1-1
CASNQKIWEGMNTEAFF
TGCGCCAGCAACCAAAAAATTTGGGAGGGGATGAACACTGAAGCTTTCTTT
>.|TRBV6-2/TRBV6-3|few|TRBJ2-7
CASSPSWGTSEQYF
TGTGCCAGCAGCCCCTCCTGGGGGACGAGCGAGCAGTACTTC
>TRBD2|TRBV12-3/TRBV12-4|few|TRBJ2-7
CASKSEQSGGYEQYF
TGTGCCAGCAAGTCGGAGCAATCGGGGGGATACGAGCAGTACTTC
>.|TRBV20-1|.|TRBJ2-3
CSASLPDHTDTQYF
TGCAGTGCTAGTTTGCCAGACCACACAGATACGCAGTATTTT
>.|TRBV24-1|many|TRBJ2-5
CATSPGTETQYF
TGTGCCACCAGTCCGGGGACAGAGACCCAGTACTTC
>.|TRBV6-1|.|TRBJ2-3
CASSEASGRADTQYF
TGTGCCAGCAGTGAAGCGAGTGGCCGCGCAGATACGCAGTATTTT
>.|TRBV5-1|.|TRBJ1-4
CASSFSGGTNEKLFF
TGCGCCAGCAGCTTCAGTGGGGGAACTAATGAAAAACTGTTTTTT
>.|TRBV14|.|TRBJ2-2
CASSQLSGELFF
TGTGCCAGCAGCCAACTTTCCGGGGAGCTGTTTTTT
>.|TRBV5-1|few|TRBJ2-2
CASSLGTIGELFF
TGCGCCAGCAGCCTTGGGACGATCGGGGAGCTGTTTTTT
>.|TRBV12-3/TRBV12-4|.|TRBJ1-3
CASGGRNTIYF
TGTGCCAGCGGGGGTCGAAACACCATATATTTT
>TRBD2|TRBV6-1|many|TRBJ2-1
CASTGTSPHSSYNEQFF
TGTGCCAGCACCGGGACTAGCCCTCATAGCTCCTACAATGAGCAGTTCTTC
>TRBD2|TRBV5-1|.|TRBJ2-3
CASSLAREGPDTQYF
TGCGCCAGCAGCTTGGCGCGGGAGGGCCCAGATACGCAGTATTTT
>.|TRBV27|.|TRBJ2-2
CASSFNPWTPSTGELFF
TGTGCCAGCAGTTTTAACCCGTGGACTCCCTCCACCGGGGAGCTGTTTTTT
>.|TRBV7-8|few|TRBJ2-7
CASSLGGWYIYEQYF
TGTGCCAGCAGCTTGGGCGGCTGGTATATATACGAGCAGTACTTC
>TRBD2|TRBV20-1|.|TRBJ2-1
CSAARSGRSDNEQFF
TGCAGTGCAGCGCGAAGCGGGAGGTCTGACAATGAGCAGTTCTTC
>TRBD2|TRBV20-1|.|TRBJ2-3
CSAGAGGGNTDTQYF
TGCAGTGCCGGGGCGGGCGGGGGAAACACAGATACGCAGTATTTT
>TRBD1|TRBV4-1|.|TRBJ2-1
CASSQGVGTGDNEQFF
TGCGCCAGCAGCCAGGGGGTTGGAACAGGGGACAATGAGCAGTTCTTC
>TRBD2|TRBV24-1|.|TRBJ2-1
CATSDRTSRNEQFF
TGTGCCACCAGTGACCGGACTAGTAGAAATGAGCAGTTCTTC